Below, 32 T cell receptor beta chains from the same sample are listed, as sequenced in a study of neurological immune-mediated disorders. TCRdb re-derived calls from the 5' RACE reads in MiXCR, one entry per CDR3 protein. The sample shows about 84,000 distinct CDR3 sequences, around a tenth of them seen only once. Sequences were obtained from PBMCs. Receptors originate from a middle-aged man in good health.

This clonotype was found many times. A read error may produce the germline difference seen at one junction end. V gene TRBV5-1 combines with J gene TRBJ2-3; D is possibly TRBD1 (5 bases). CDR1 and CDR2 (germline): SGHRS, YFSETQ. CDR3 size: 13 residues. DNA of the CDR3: TGTGCCAGCAGCTTAGGGGGCACAGATACGCAGTATTTT. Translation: CASSLGGTDTQYF.

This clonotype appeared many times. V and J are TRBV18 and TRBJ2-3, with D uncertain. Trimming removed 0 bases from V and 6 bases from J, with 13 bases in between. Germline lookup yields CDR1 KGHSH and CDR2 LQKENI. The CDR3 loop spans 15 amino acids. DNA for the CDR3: TGTGCCAGCTCACCACCGCCGACTGCTAGGGATACGCAGTATTTT. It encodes CASSPPPTARDTQYF.

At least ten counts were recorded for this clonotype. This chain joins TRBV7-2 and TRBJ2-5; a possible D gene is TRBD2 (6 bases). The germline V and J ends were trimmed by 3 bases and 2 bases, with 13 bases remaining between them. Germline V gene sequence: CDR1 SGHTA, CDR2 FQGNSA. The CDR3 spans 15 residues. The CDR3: CASSFSGTVQETQYF. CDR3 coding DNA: TGTGCCAGCAGCTTCTCTGGGACTGTACAAGAGACCCAGTACTTC.

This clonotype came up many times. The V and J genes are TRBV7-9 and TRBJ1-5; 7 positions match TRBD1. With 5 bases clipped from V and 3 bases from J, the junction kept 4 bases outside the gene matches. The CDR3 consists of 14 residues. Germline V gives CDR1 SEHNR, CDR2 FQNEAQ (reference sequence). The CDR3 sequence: CASSTGQANQPQHF. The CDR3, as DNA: TGTGCCAGCAGCACAGGACAGGCCAATCAGCCCCAGCATTTT.

The CDR3 here is CASTDRDRGQETQYF. CDR3 in DNA: TGCGCCAGCACGGACCGGGACAGGGGCCAAGAGACCCAGTACTTC. V is TRBV5-1 and J is TRBJ2-5; 10 nucleotides align to TRBD1. The length of the CDR3 is 15 residues. The germline CDR1 and CDR2 sequences are SGHRS and YFSETQ. Germline trimming cut 6 bases from V and 1 base from J; bases unmatched to any gene: 6. The entire variable domain, with the rest obtained from reference TRBV5-1 and TRBJ2-5, is as follows: KAGVTQTPRYLIKTRGQQVTLSCSPISGHRSVSWYQQTPGQGLQFLFEYFSETQRNKGNFPGRFSGRQFSNSRSEMNVSTLELGDSALYLCASTDRDRGQETQYFGPGTRLLVL.

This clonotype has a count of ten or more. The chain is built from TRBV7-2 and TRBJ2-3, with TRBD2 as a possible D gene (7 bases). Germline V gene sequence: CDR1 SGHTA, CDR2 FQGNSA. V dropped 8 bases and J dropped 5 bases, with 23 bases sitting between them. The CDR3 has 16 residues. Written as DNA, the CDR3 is TGTGCCAGCTTGGGGGGGCGGGGGCCCCGGGTAGATACGCAGTATTTT. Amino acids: CASLGGRGPRVDTQYF.

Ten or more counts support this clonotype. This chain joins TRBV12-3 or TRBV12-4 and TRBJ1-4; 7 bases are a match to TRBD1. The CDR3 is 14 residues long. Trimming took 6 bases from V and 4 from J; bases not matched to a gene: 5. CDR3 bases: TGTGCCAGCAGAGGACAGGATCTTAATGAAAAACTGTTTTTT. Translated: CASRGQDLNEKLFF.

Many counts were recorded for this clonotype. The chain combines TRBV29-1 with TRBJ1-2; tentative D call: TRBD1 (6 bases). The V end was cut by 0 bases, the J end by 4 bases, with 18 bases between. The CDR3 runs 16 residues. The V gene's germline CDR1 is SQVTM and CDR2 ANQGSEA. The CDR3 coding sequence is TGCAGCGTTGAAGATGGAGAGGGGGGGGGAACCTATGGCTACACCTTC. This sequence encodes CSVEDGEGGGTYGYTF.

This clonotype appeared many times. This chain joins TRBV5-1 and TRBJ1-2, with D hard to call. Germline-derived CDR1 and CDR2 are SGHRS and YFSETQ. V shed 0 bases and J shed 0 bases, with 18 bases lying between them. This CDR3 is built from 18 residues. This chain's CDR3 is CASSLDARLFVANYGYTF. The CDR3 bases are TGCGCCAGCAGCTTGGACGCCAGGTTGTTCGTAGCTAACTATGGCTACACCTTC.

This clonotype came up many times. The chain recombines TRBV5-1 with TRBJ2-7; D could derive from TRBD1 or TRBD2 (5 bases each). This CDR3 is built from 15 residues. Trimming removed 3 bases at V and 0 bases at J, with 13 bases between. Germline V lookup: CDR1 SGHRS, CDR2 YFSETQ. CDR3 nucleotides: TGCGCCAGCAGCTGGGACGGTAGGAGCTCCTACGAGCAGTACTTC. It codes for CASSWDGRSSYEQYF.

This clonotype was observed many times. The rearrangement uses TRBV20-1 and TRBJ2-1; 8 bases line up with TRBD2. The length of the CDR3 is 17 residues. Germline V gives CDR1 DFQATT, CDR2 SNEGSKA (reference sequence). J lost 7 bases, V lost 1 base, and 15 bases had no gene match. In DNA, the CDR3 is TGCAGTGCTAGAGCCGCGGGAGGAGTAGTATCGCGGAATGAGCAGTTCTTC. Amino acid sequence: CSARAAGGVVSRNEQFF.

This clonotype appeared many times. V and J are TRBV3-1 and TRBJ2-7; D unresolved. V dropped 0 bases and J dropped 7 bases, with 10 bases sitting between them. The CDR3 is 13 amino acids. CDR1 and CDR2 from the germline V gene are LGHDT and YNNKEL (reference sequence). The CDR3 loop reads CASSQETGWEQYF. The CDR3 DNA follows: TGTGCCAGCAGCCAAGAGACCGGGTGGGAGCAGTACTTC.

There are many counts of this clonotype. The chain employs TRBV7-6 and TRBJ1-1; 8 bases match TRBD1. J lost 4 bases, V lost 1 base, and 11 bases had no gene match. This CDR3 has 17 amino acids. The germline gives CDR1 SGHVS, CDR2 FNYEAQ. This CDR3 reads CASSLDPRDRLLTEAFF. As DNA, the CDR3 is TGTGCCAGCAGCTTAGATCCCCGGGACAGGCTCCTCACTGAAGCTTTCTTT.

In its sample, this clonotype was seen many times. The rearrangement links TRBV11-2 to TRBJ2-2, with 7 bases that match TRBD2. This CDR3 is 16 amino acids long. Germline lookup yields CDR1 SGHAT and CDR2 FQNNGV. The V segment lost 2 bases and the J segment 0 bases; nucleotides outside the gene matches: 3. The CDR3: CASSLLGGSNTGELFF. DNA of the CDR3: TGTGCCAGCAGCTTATTGGGGGGGTCGAACACCGGGGAGCTGTTTTTT.

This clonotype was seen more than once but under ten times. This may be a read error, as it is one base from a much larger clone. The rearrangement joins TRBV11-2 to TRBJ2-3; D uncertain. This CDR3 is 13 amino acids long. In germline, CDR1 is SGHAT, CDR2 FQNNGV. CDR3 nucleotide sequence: TGTACCAGCACCGCGCCAGAAACAGATACGCAGTATTTT. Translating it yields CTSTAPETDTQYF.

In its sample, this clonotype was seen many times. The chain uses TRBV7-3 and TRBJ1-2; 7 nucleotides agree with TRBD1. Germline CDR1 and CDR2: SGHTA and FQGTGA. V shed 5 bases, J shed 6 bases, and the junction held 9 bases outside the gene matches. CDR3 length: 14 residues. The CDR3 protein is CASSQSGGLDGYTF. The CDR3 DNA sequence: TGTGCCAGCAGCCAGTCAGGGGGTTTAGATGGCTACACCTTC. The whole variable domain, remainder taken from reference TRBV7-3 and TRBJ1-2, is GAGVSQTPSNKVTEKGKYVELRCDPISGHTALYWYRQSLGQGPEFLIYFQGTGAADDSGLPNDRFFAVRPEGSVSTLKIQRTERGDSAVYLCASSQSGGLDGYTFGSGTRLTVV.

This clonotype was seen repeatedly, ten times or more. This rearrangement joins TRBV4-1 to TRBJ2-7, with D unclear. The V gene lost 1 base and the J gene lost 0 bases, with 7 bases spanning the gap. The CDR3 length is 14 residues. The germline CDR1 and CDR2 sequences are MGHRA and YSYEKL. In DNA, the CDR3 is TGCGCCAGCAGCCAAGTTCCAACCTCCTACGAGCAGTACTTC. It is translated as CASSQVPTSYEQYF.

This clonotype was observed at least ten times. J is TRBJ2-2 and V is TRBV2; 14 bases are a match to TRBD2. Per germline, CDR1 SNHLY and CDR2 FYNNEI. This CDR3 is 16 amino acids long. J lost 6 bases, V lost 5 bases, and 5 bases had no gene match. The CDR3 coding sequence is TGTGCCAGCAGTCTCGGGACTAGCGGGAGATCCGGGGAGCTGTTTTTT. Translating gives CASSLGTSGRSGELFF.

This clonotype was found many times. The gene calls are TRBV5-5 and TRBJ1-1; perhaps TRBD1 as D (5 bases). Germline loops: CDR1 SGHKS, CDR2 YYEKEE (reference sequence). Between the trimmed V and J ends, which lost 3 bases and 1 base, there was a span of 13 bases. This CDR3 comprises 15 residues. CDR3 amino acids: CASSWGSVENTEAFF. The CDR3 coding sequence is TGTGCCAGCAGCTGGGGGAGTGTGGAGAACACTGAAGCTTTCTTT.

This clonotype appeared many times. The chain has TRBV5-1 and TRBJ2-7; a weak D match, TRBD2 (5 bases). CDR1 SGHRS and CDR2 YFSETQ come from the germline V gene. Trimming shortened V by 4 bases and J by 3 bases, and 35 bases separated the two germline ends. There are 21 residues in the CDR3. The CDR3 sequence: CASSPPLREGAFYSTIYEQYF. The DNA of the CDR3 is TGCGCCAGCAGCCCCCCCTTGAGAGAGGGCGCCTTCTACAGTACCATCTACGAGCAGTACTTC.

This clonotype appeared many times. The CDR3 bases are TGTGCCAGCAGTGGACTAGCGGGAGGAGAGGACCACGAGCAGTACTTC. Translation: CASSGLAGGEDHEQYF. J is TRBJ2-7 and V is TRBV27, with 14 bases fitting TRBD2. The germline CDR1 and CDR2 sequences are MNHEY and SMNVEV (reference sequence). V shed 5 bases, J shed 5 bases, and the junction held 8 bases outside the gene matches. The CDR3 length is 16 residues.

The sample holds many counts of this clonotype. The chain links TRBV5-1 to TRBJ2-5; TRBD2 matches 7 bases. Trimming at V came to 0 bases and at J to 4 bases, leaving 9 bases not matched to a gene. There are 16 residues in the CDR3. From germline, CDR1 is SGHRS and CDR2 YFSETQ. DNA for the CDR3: TGCGCCAGCAGCTTGGTTGGGCGGGAGTTGAGAGAGACCCAGTACTTC. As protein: CASSLVGRELRETQYF.

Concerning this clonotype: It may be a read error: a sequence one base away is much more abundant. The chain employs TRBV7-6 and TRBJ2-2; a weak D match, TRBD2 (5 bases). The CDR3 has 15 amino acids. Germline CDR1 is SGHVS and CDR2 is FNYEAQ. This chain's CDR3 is CASSLARATTGEMFF. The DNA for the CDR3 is TGTGCCAGCAGCTTAGCGAGGGCAACCACCGGGGAGATGTTTTTT.

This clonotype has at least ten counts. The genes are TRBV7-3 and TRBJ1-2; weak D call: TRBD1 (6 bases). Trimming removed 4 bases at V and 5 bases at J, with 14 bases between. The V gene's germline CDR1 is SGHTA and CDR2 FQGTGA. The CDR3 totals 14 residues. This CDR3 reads CASSSGQSGYGYTF. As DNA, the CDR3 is TGTGCCAGCAGCTCTGGACAGAGCGGATATGGCTACACCTTC. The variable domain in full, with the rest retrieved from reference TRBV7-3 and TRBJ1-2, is GAGVSQTPSNKVTEKGKYVELRCDPISGHTALYWYRQSLGQGPEFLIYFQGTGAADDSGLPNDRFFAVRPEGSVSTLKIQRTERGDSAVYLCASSSGQSGYGYTFGSGTRLTVV.

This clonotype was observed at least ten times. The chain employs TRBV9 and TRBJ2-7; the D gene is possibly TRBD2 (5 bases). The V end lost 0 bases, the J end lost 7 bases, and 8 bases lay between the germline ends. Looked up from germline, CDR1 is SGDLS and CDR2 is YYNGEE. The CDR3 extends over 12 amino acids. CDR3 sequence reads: CASSVGPGEQYF. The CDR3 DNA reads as TGTGCCAGCAGCGTAGGGCCGGGGGAGCAGTACTTC. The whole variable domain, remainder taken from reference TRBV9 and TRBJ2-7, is DSGVTQTPKHLITATGQRVTLRCSPRSGDLSVYWYQQSLDQGLQFLIQYYNGEERAKGNILERFSAQQFPDLHSELNLSSLELGDSALYFCASSVGPGEQYFGPGTRLTVT.

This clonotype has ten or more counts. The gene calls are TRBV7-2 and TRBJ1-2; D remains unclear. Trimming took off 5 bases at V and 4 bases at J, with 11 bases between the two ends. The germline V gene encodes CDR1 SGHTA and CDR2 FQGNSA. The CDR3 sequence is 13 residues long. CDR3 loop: CASSAQLSYGYTF. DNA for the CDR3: TGTGCCAGCAGCGCCCAACTAAGCTATGGCTACACCTTC. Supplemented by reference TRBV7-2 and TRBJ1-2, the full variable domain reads GAGVSQSPSNKVTEKGKDVELRCDPISGHTALYWYRQSLGQGLEFLIYFQGNSAPDKSGLPSDRFSAERTGGSVSTLTIQRTQQEDSAVYLCASSAQLSYGYTFGSGTRLTVV.

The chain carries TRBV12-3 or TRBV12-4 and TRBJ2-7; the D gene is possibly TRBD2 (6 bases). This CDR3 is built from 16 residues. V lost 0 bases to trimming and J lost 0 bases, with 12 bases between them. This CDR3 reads CASSLARTTRSYEQYF. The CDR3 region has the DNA TGTGCCAGCAGTTTAGCGCGGACTACTCGCTCCTACGAGCAGTACTTC.

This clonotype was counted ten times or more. CDR3 sequence (DNA): TGTGCCAGCAGTTCCACCTGGCGCCTCGGGGGCGGAAACACCATATATTTT. Its translation is CASSSTWRLGGGNTIYF. The genes are TRBV6-5 and TRBJ1-3, with D perhaps TRBD1 (6 bases). V lost 4 bases and J 4 bases, leaving 20 bases between the germline ends. Germline loops: CDR1 MNHEY, CDR2 SVGAGI. This CDR3 has 17 amino acids.

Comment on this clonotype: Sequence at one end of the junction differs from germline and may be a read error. The CDR3 nucleotides read TGTACCAGCAGTTCAGGCCTAGGGGCTTTGCAGATAAACTACGAGCAGTGCTTC. Its translation: CTSSSGLGALQINYEQCF. The chain combines TRBV6-8 with TRBJ2-7; weak D call: TRBD1 (5 bases). CDR3 length: 18 residues. Germline V gene sequence: CDR1 MNHGY, CDR2 SAAAGT.

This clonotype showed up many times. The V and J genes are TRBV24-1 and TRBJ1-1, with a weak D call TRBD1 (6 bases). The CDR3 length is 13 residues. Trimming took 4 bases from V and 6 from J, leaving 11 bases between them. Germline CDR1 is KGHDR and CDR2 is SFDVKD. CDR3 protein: CATSDQNRAEAFF. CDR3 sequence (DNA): TGTGCCACCAGTGACCAGAACAGGGCTGAAGCTTTCTTT.

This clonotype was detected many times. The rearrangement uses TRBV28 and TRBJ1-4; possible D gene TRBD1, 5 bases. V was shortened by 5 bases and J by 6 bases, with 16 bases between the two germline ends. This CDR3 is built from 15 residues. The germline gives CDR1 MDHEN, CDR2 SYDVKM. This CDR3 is CASSRAQPGDEKLFF. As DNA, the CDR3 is TGTGCCAGCAGTCGAGCCCAGCCGGGGGATGAAAAACTGTTTTTT.

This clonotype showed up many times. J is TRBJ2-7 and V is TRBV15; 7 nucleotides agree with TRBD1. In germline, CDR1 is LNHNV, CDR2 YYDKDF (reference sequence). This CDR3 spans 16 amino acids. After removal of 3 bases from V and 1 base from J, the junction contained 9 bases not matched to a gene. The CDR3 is CATSSVHGQVSYEQYF. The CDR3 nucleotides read TGTGCCACCAGCAGTGTCCACGGACAGGTATCCTACGAGCAGTACTTC.